This T cell receptor beta chain was recorded in a study of Graves' ophthalmopathy and Graves' hyperthyroidism. General study findings and limits: With a specificity of 72.22% and a sensitivity of 60% to 71%, the model predicted ophthalmopathy progression.

Among the exclusions were patients with other autoimmune diseases, uncontrolled infections, pregnancy or lactation. A roughly 9.3 ml volume of fresh peripheral blood provided the PBMCs. Germline values: CDR1 LNHDA, CDR2 SQIVND (reference sequence). V was pared by 8 bases and J by 6 bases, with 22 bases between. This CDR3 comprises 16 residues. For this clonotype: Its target is not known.

The authors amplified TCR beta CDR3 regions from RNA transcripts. HTBI primers served in a first-round RT-PCR, which a second-round multiplex PCR followed. TCRdb reprocessed the multiplex PCR reads via MiXCR and lists one record per CDR3 protein. The sample carries about 14,000 distinct CDR3 sequences, 50% recorded once. The V gene is TRBV19, the J gene TRBJ2-2; maybe TRBD2 (6 bases). The sequence derives from a woman aged 25 to 39 with Graves' ophthalmopathy. The sample consisted of peripheral blood. The CDR3 reads CASCLQLVGGSGELFF. The CDR3, as DNA: TGTGCCAGTTGTCTCCAACTAGTGGGAGGTTCCGGGGAGCTGTTTTTT.